A single sample gave rise to the 24 T cell receptor beta chains below, sequenced in a study of PD-1 blockade in classical Hodgkin lymphoma. Time point given: cycle 4 day 1 (C4D1), after five to seven weeks of nivolumab. Each patient's relapse followed autologous stem cell transplantation, and brentuximab vedotin exposure varied. CD4+ T cells were purified from thawed PBMCs by negative selection. Using immunoSEQ multiplex PCR, the repertoire was profiled, and TCRdb retains in-frame clones only, with some absent. Of about 25,000 clones listed, roughly 80% were seen once; the top ten hold about 3%. The starting material was CD4+ T cells from blood, obtained before the fourth cycle of nivolumab. These receptors originate from a human donor with classical Hodgkin lymphoma.

This clone appeared a few times. This rearrangement joins TRBV10-3 to TRBJ1-1; D not certain. The germline V and J ends were trimmed by 6 bases and 0 bases, with 5 bases remaining between them. The CDR3 runs to 12 residues. Germline assignment: CDR1 ENHRY and CDR2 SYGVKD. The CDR3 DNA is TGTGCCATCAGGCAGGTGAACACTGAAGCTTTCTTT. Its protein is CAIRQVNTEAFF.

CDR3 protein: CASSGGPLNQPQHF. The CDR3 bases are TGTGCCAGCTCAGGTGGGCCGCTCAATCAGCCCCAGCATTTT. This sequence joins TRBV18 and TRBJ1-5; unclear D gene. The germline V gene has CDR1 KGHSH and CDR2 LQKENI. The length of the CDR3 is 14 residues. Trimming took off 5 bases at V and 3 bases at J, with 11 bases between the two ends.

This clone has just one count. The chain recombines TRBV7-3 with TRBJ1-2, with 9 bases identical to TRBD1. The length of the CDR3 is 15 residues. CDR1 is SGHTA, CDR2 FQGTGA, per germline. Unmatched junction bases numbered 3, after V lost 2 bases and J lost 2 bases. DNA for the CDR3: TGTGCCAGCAGCTTACAGGGACAGGGAAACTATGGCTACACCTTC. Translated, it gives CASSLQGQGNYGYTF.

The V and J genes are TRBV27 and TRBJ2-5; the match to TRBD2 covers 7 bases. Unmatched junction bases numbered 1, after V lost 1 base and J lost 2 bases. The CDR3 spans 14 residues. From germline, CDR1 is MNHEY and CDR2 SMNVEV (reference sequence). CDR3 sequence (DNA): TGTGCCAGCAGTTTATGGGGAGGGCAAGAGACCCAGTACTTC. Amino acid sequence: CASSLWGGQETQYF.

J is TRBJ2-7 and V is TRBV7-6, with D maybe TRBD1 (6 bases). CDR3 length: 16 amino acids. The germline gives CDR1 SGHVS, CDR2 FNYEAQ. Trimming pared 0 bases from V and 5 bases from J, leaving 17 bases between. CDR3 sequence reads: CASSLASGTTINEQYF. CDR3 in DNA: TGTGCCAGCAGCTTAGCGTCTGGGACAACAATCAACGAGCAGTACTTC.

As DNA, the CDR3 is TGTGCCAGCAGCTTAGGCCGGGACGGGGGAGATACGCAGTATTTT. Translating gives CASSLGRDGGDTQYF. The chain recombines TRBV7-9 with TRBJ2-3, with D perhaps TRBD2 (6 bases). The CDR3 extends over 15 amino acids. Germline-derived CDR1 and CDR2 are SEHNR and FQNEAQ (reference sequence). V was pared by 1 base and J by 5 bases, with 13 bases between.

This clone has just a few counts. V is TRBV5-1 and J is TRBJ2-7, with D perhaps matching TRBD1 (5 bases). In germline, CDR1 is SGHRS, CDR2 YFSETQ. Trimming cost V 1 base and J 6 bases, with 14 bases left between them. This CDR3 has 14 residues. CDR3 in DNA: TGCGCCAGCAGCTTGCAGGACATATTAACCGAGCAGTACTTC. Its protein product is CASSLQDILTEQYF.

V and J are TRBV15 and TRBJ1-4, with D perhaps matching TRBD1 (5 bases). CDR3 length: 17 amino acids. Germline assignment: CDR1 LNHNV and CDR2 YYDKDF (reference sequence). With 0 bases removed from V and 7 bases from J, the gap between germline ends came to 18 bases. This chain's CDR3 is CATSRDTGGRIREKLFF. In DNA, the CDR3 is TGTGCCACCAGCAGAGATACGGGGGGTAGGATTCGTGAAAAACTGTTTTTT.

This chain uses TRBV28 with TRBJ1-5; tentative D call: TRBD1 (5 bases). The CDR3 length is 14 residues. The ends were cut back, 2 bases at V and 6 bases at J, with 11 bases in the middle. Germline V gene sequence: CDR1 MDHEN, CDR2 SYDVKM. Here the CDR3 DNA reads TGTGCCAGCAGTTTAGCACAGGTCACTCAGCCCCAGCATTTT. This codes for CASSLAQVTQPQHF.

This clone was seen just once. V usage is TRBV4-3 and J usage is TRBJ1-4; the D gene is possibly TRBD1 (6 bases). Germline V gene data show CDR1 as LGHNA and CDR2 as YSLEER. CDR3 length: 15 residues. The ends were cut back, 6 bases at V and 3 bases at J, with 14 bases in the middle. The CDR3 here is CASSGGRTANEKLFF. CDR3 in DNA: TGCGCCAGCAGTGGGGGGAGGACAGCTAATGAAAAACTGTTTTTT.

J is TRBJ2-7 and V is TRBV7-8; D unresolved. Germline lookup yields CDR1 SGHVS and CDR2 FQNEAQ. CDR3 length: 15 residues. Trimming removed 4 bases from V and 1 base from J, with 14 bases in between. CDR3 bases: TGTGCCAGCAGCTCCAACCCGGGTTTTTCCTACGAGCAGTACTTC. It encodes CASSSNPGFSYEQYF. Full variable domain (outside the CDR3, taken from reference TRBV7-8 and TRBJ2-7): GAGVSQSPRYKVAKRGQDVALRCDPISGHVSLFWYQQALGQGPEFLTYFQNEAQLDKSGLPSDRFFAERPEGSVSTLKIQRTQQEDSAVYLCASSSNPGFSYEQYFGPGTRLTVT.

The chain links TRBV7-2 to TRBJ2-2; perhaps TRBD2 as D (5 bases). Germline V gene sequence: CDR1 SGHTA, CDR2 FQGNSA. V lost 3 bases and J lost 1, with 12 bases in between. This CDR3 is 16 amino acids long. The DNA for the CDR3 is TGTGCCAGCAGCTTGTTCGTCCGGGGGAACACCGGGGAGCTGTTTTTT. This encodes CASSLFVRGNTGELFF.

The CDR3 region is CASSAASGYEQYF. DNA for the CDR3: TGTGCCAGCAGCGCGGCTAGCGGCTACGAGCAGTACTTC. The gene calls are TRBV7-6 and TRBJ2-7; 7 bases agree with TRBD2. This CDR3 is 13 amino acids long. With 5 bases clipped from V and 3 bases from J, the junction kept 4 bases outside the gene matches. The germline CDR1 and CDR2 sequences are SGHVS and FNYEAQ.

The gene calls are TRBV27 and TRBJ1-2; the D gene is possibly TRBD1 (5 bases). V was pared by 7 bases and J by 8 bases, with 14 bases between. This CDR3 comprises 12 residues. CDR1 and CDR2 (germline): MNHEY, SMNVEV (reference sequence). This CDR3 reads CASTSTGGGYTF. DNA of the CDR3: TGTGCCAGCACCTCGACCGGGGGGGGCTACACCTTC.

The chain recombines TRBV2 with TRBJ1-6; 7 bases align to TRBD1. Germline V lookup: CDR1 SNHLY, CDR2 FYNNEI. Trimming at V came to 5 bases and at J to 10 bases, leaving 5 bases not matched to a gene. The CDR3 has 13 residues. The CDR3 bases are TGTGCCAGCAGTTTACAGGGGAACTCACCCCTCCACTTT. Its protein is CASSLQGNSPLHF. The variable domain in full, with the rest retrieved from reference TRBV2 and TRBJ1-6, is EPEVTQTPSHQVTQMGQEVILRCVPISNHLYFYWYRQILGQKVEFLVSFYNNEISEKSEIFDDQFSVERPDGSNFTLKIRSTKLEDSAMYFCASSLQGNSPLHFGNGTRLTVT.

V gene TRBV18 combines with J gene TRBJ2-1; TRBD1 matches 7 bases. The CDR3 spans 14 residues. In germline, CDR1 is KGHSH, CDR2 LQKENI. V lost 4 bases and J lost 6; bases outside the gene matches: 6. The DNA for the CDR3 is TGTGCCAGCTCACGCGACAGGGTGGGCAATGAGCAGTTCTTC. This translates into CASSRDRVGNEQFF.

This clone has more than one count but fewer than ten. V is TRBV28 and J is TRBJ1-6; 8 positions match TRBD1. The CDR3 is 17 residues long. Germline CDR1 MDHEN, CDR2 SYDVKM. V lost 6 bases to trimming and J lost 13 bases; unmatched junction nucleotides: 20. The CDR3 here is CASSYRGAWDRSYPLHF. The DNA for the CDR3 is TGTGCCAGCAGCTACCGGGGCGCGTGGGACAGGTCCTATCCCCTCCACTTT.

In DNA form, the CDR3 reads TGTGCCAGTAGTAGGCAGGGTGGGGGGTGGACTGAAGCTTTCTTT. Protein sequence: CASSRQGGGWTEAFF. The genes are TRBV19 and TRBJ1-1; maybe TRBD1 (5 bases). The CDR3 runs to 15 residues. In germline, CDR1 is LNHDA, CDR2 SQIVND (reference sequence). Trimming cost V 4 bases and J 5 bases, with 17 bases left between them.

This clone has a single count. The V and J genes are TRBV19 and TRBJ1-2; the D is unclear. The germline V and J ends were trimmed by 1 base and 3 bases, with 9 bases remaining between them. This CDR3 is 14 amino acids long. Germline values: CDR1 LNHDA, CDR2 SQIVND (reference sequence). CDR3 DNA sequence: TGTGCCAGTAGTATAGGTGGGTTGTACTATGGCTACACCTTC. It yields the protein CASSIGGLYYGYTF.

This clone was detected once. The V and J genes are TRBV4-2 and TRBJ2-5; D may be TRBD1 (6 bases). Looked up from germline, CDR1 is LGHNA and CDR2 is YNFKEQ. V was trimmed by 0 bases and J by 5 bases, leaving 13 bases between them. The CDR3 runs 15 residues. CDR3 nucleotides: TGTGCCAGCAGCCAAGATCAACAGGGCGGGGAGACCCAGTACTTC. Translation gives CASSQDQQGGETQYF.

This clone is deemed medium-sized. The chain has TRBV18 and TRBJ2-2; 7 bases are a match to TRBD2. The germline V gene has CDR1 KGHSH and CDR2 LQKENI. V shed 3 bases and J 5 bases; nucleotides not matched to a gene: 0. The CDR3 is 13 amino acids. The CDR3 is CASSPRETGELFF. CDR3 nucleotide sequence: TGTGCCAGCTCACCGCGGGAGACCGGGGAGCTGTTTTTT.

The V call is TRBV4-2, the J call TRBJ1-2; D remains unclear. This CDR3 has 14 amino acids. The V gene lost 0 bases and the J gene lost 6 bases, with 11 bases spanning the gap. Per the germline V gene, CDR1 is LGHNA and CDR2 is YNFKEQ. Here the CDR3 reads CASSQDDQRNGYTF. CDR3 nucleotides: TGTGCCAGCAGCCAAGATGACCAGAGGAATGGCTACACCTTC.

This clone has just one count. The chain uses TRBV10-3 and TRBJ1-5; 7 nucleotides align to TRBD1. Germline trimming cut 2 bases from V and 7 bases from J; bases unmatched to any gene: 5. The CDR3 is 14 amino acids. CDR1 is ENHRY, CDR2 SYGVKD, per germline. The CDR3, as DNA: TGTGCCATCAGTGAGGACAGGGAGTGGCAGCCCCAGCATTTT. As protein: CAISEDREWQPQHF.

Concerning this clone: Compared with germline, one end of the junction differs, possibly owing to a read error. The rearrangement uses TRBV6-6 and TRBJ1-1, with TRBD1 as a possible D gene (5 bases). Per the germline V gene, CDR1 is MNHNY and CDR2 is SVGAGI (reference sequence). This CDR3 is 11 amino acids long. The CDR3 DNA reads as TGTGCCAGCAGTTACCAGGGAGCAGCTGCGTTT. Translation: CASSYQGAAAF.